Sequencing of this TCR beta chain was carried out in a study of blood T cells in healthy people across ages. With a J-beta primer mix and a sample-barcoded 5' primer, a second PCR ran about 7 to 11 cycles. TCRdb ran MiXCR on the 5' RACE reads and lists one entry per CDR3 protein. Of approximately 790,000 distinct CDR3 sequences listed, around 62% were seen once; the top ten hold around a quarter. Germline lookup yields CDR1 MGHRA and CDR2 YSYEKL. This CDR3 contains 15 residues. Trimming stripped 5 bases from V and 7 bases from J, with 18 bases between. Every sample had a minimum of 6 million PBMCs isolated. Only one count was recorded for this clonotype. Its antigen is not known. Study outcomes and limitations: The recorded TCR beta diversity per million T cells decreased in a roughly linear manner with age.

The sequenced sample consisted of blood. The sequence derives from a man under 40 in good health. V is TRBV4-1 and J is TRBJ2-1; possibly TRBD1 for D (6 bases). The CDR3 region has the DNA TGCGCCAGCAGCTCCCCCGGGTCAGGGGTGAATGAGCAGTTCTTC. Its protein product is CASSSPGSGVNEQFF.